This record looks at one T cell receptor (beta chain) sequence and its context. The data were obtained in a study of technical replicates of blood from several donors. Trimming took off 2 bases at V and 4 bases at J, with 6 bases between the two ends. The V gene's germline CDR1 is MNHEY and CDR2 SVGAGI. The CDR3 sequence is 13 residues long. The table came from immunoSEQ multiplex PCR; TCRdb's copy has only in-frame clones and leaves some out. Of around 76,000 clones in the sample, about 91% were seen once. The sample was T cells isolated from PBMCs. The origin of this receptor is a human donor in good health. V is TRBV6-5 and J is TRBJ2-4; D is unclear. The CDR3 region is CASSYGQKNIQYF. The CDR3 coding sequence is TGTGCCAGCAGTTACGGGCAGAAAAACATTCAGTACTTC.